This T cell receptor beta chain came from a study of molecular identifiers for immune sequencing clone quantification. General study results and limits: Under 1% of molecules in naive cells, but over 99% of effector molecules, belonged to clones above 20 RNA copies.

Previously described methods and listed TCR primers produced bulk TCR libraries. Each CDR3 protein is one row after TCRdb ran MiXCR on the PCR reads. This table has about 320,000 distinct CDR3 sequences, roughly a quarter appearing once. This clonotype was seen only a few times. The antigen is not known. In the sort, naive CD8 T cells were defined as CD8+CD4-CCR7+CD45RA+. CDR3 size: 15 residues. The V segment lost 6 bases and the J segment 1 base; nucleotides outside the gene matches: 3. Germline V gene lookup returns CDR1 SNHLY and CDR2 FYNNEI. This sequence joins TRBV2 and TRBJ2-1; 10 bases map to TRBD1. The clonotype was recovered from a human donor in good health. Some libraries in this study had Jurkat cell RNA spiked in. Sequencing was done on a sample of naive CD8+ T cells from blood, with Jurkat cell RNA spiked in. Subset meaning: FACS-sorted CD8+CD4-CCR7+CD45RA+ naive T cells. The CDR3 is CASRDRGRSYNEQFF. DNA of the CDR3: TGTGCCAGCAGGGACAGGGGGAGGTCCTACAATGAGCAGTTCTTC.